The text below deals with one T cell receptor beta chain. Its antigen remains undetermined. No much larger clone is present one base from it, and per-base qualities are unavailable. Chronic pancreatitis pancreas tissue came from patients undergoing total pancreatectomy with islet autotransplantation (TPIAT). None of the chronic pancreatitis patients included in the study had a known history of diabetes. For TCRbeta sequencing, genomic DNA was extracted directly from bulk pancreas tissue, without T cell sorting. No particular cause of disease was identified in idiopathic chronic pancreatitis patients. At two US centers, pancreas tissues from patients and organ donors were collected on a consecutive basis. The sample belongs to a study of immune characteristics of hereditary and idiopathic chronic pancreatitis. Context from the whole study: The study examined local immune cells and TCRbeta repertoires in the pancreas in hereditary and idiopathic chronic pancreatitis, using control pancreases from organ donors for comparison. TCRbeta sequencing included a few control pancreases, 7 or 8 pancreases with hereditary chronic pancreatitis and roughly six pancreases with idiopathic chronic pancreatitis. The gDNA-based approach was selected because the approach required minimal in vitro experimental manipulation of T cells infiltrating the pancreas.

The library was made by the immunoSEQ multiplex PCR assay. From pancreatic genomic DNA, the TCRbeta CDR3 region along with adjacent sequences was amplified and then sequenced. Per the source publication's procedure: Productive clonality and productive rearrangement counts were measured along with repertoire diversity, which was expressed as a mean normalized Shannon-Wiener index. The nonparametric Mann-Whitney U test was used to compare repertoire metrics between controls and chronic pancreatitis. A shared clonotype was defined as a CDR3beta sequence with the same amino acid composition and length across subjects. The source is immuneACCESS, and TCRdb retained only in-frame sequences with V and J called. Part of the clones is not carried over; for the studies checked, unresolved V genes explain less than half of this, and the remainder is unexplained. V and J calls and clone size follow that table, whereas D and trimming were derived from the DNA. For this sample the table gives approximately 2,000 clones, of which roughly 73% were detected only once. The top ten constitute approximately 15% of the sample.

Here is what the overall study found, with its caveats: Among about a dozen chronic pancreatitis patients, a positive correlation was found between numbers of productive TCR rearrangements and disease severity scores. Vbeta-Jbeta gene family usage, including TRBV10, TRBV19, TRBV23 and TRBV5, differed between hereditary and idiopathic chronic pancreatitis. The study did not include chronic pancreatitis caused by alcohol use. Compared with controls, TCRbeta repertoire diversity was significantly higher and clonality was lower in both chronic pancreatitis groups. Because patient tissue could only be obtained at the time of TPIAT, differences in disease duration may have influenced the immune findings.

CDR1 and CDR2 are drawn from the germline V gene: SGHTA, FQGNSA. V drops 5 bases and J drops 0 bases, leaving 10 bases in between. The cysteine opens and the phenylalanine closes a CDR3 of 15 amino acids. Just the 45-base CDR3 DNA is kept, in frame starting at base 1. The rearranged segments are TRBV7-2 and TRBJ1-4; TRBD1 might be the D gene, on 5 matching bases. The specimen was pancreas tissue with idiopathic chronic pancreatitis. The cell subset or site label on this specimen signifies: chronic pancreatitis without an identified cause. The receptor's source is a human donor with chronic pancreatitis. The DNA is TGTGCCAGCAGCCAAGACAGTGCAACTAATGAAAAACTGTTTTTT. Its protein product is CASSQDSATNEKLFF.